This TCR beta chain was obtained from a study of shared clonotypes between healthy human individuals. CDR1 is SGHTA, CDR2 FQGNSA, per germline. With 1 base clipped from V and 4 bases from J, the junction kept 15 bases outside the gene matches. This CDR3 region has 19 residues. For this clone: Its antigen is not identified.

General observations from the study: Of the naive CD4 clonotypes, approximately 5% were shared across a few donors. Rarefaction analysis demonstrated incomplete sorted-subset sequencing notwithstanding large depth. Naive subsets, compared against memory subsets, generally had larger estimated richness values.

Original data processing: ImmunoSEQ sequences covered only the junction and lacked quality scores; filtering therefore differed. Sequencing was performed with immunoSEQ multiplex PCR; in TCRdb, only in-frame clones are kept and a portion is missing. V and J calls and clone size are as listed in that table; D and trimming were resolved from the DNA. The sample consists of approximately 97,000 clones, under 70% of them appearing once. Sequences were obtained from memory CD8+ T cells sorted from blood. Noted subset: CD45RO+ cells pooled with CCR7-negative TemRA cells. The origin of this receptor is a man aged 30 to 39 in good health. This chain uses TRBV7-2 with TRBJ2-3; the match to TRBD2 covers 9 bases. CDR3 amino acids: CASSLVWRREGFFADTQYF. CDR3 coding DNA: TGTGCCAGCAGCTTAGTTTGGAGGCGGGAGGGCTTCTTCGCAGATACGCAGTATTTT.